The 15 T cell receptor beta chains given below trace back to one sample, sequenced in a study of Ad26.COV2.S vaccination and SARS-CoV-2 variants. The treatment is: roughly 19 received Ad26.COV2.S at low or high dose, single or two shots; a few received placebo; per-sample allocation not given. Samples were taken on day 63 after the first vaccine or placebo injection. The table came from immunoSEQ multiplex PCR; TCRdb's copy has only in-frame clones and leaves some out. The data hold hundreds of thousands of clones, with more than 80% observed a single time. Material: peripheral blood, obtained in a trial of Ad26.COV2.S vaccine versus placebo. The receptor set was obtained from a person aged 18-65 years who received the Ad26.COV2.S COVID-19 vaccine or a placebo.

V usage is TRBV7-9 and J usage is TRBJ1-6; TRBD1 might be the D (6 bases). The CDR3 has 16 amino acids. The germline V gene encodes CDR1 SEHNR and CDR2 FQNEAQ (reference sequence). Trimming stripped 1 base from V and 6 bases from J, with 13 bases between. Written as DNA, the CDR3 is TGTGCCAGCAGCTTAGTAGGGACACCACCTAATTCACCCCTCCACTTT. This sequence encodes CASSLVGTPPNSPLHF.

V gene TRBV30 combines with J gene TRBJ1-2; tentatively, D is TRBD1 (5 bases). The CDR3 runs 14 residues. In germline, CDR1 is GTSNPN, CDR2 SVGIG (reference sequence). V was cut by 0 bases and J by 4 bases, with 12 bases left in between. In DNA form, the CDR3 reads TGTGCCTGGAGTGTAAGAGCAGGGCCCTATGGCTACACCTTC. It is translated as CAWSVRAGPYGYTF.

This rearrangement joins TRBV7-6 to TRBJ1-2; 9 nucleotides align to TRBD1. The CDR3 totals 17 residues. Unmatched junction bases numbered 14, after V lost 5 bases and J lost 4 bases. Germline V gene sequence: CDR1 SGHVS, CDR2 FNYEAQ. CDR3 nucleotides: TGTGCCAGCAGCCCCCACCTATCTGGGACAGGGCCCTATGGCTACACCTTC. This codes for CASSPHLSGTGPYGYTF. Full variable domain (rest looked up from reference TRBV7-6 and TRBJ1-2): GAGVSQSPRYKVTKRGQDVALRCDPISGHVSLYWYRQALGQGPEFLTYFNYEAQQDKSGLPNDRFSAERPEGSISTLTIQRTEQRDSAMYRCASSPHLSGTGPYGYTFGSGTRLTVV.

The rearrangement joins TRBV6-5 to TRBJ2-3; TRBD2 is a possible D gene (6 bases). CDR3 length: 15 amino acids. The V end was cut by 6 bases, the J end by 3 bases, with 16 bases between. CDR1 and CDR2 (germline): MNHEY, SVGAGI. This CDR3 is CASRRGGMGTDTQYF. CDR3 DNA: TGTGCCAGCAGGAGAGGCGGGATGGGGACAGATACGCAGTATTTT.

A word on this clone: The sample has other DNA sequences that encode this CDR3 too. The rearrangement uses TRBV6-5 and TRBJ2-1; no definite D call. Germline CDR1 and CDR2: MNHEY and SVGAGI. The CDR3 is made up of 12 amino acids. Trimming took off 2 bases at V and 6 bases at J, with 5 bases between the two ends. The CDR3 DNA is TGTGCCAGCAGTTACCCCGGCAATGAGCAGTTCTTC. As protein: CASSYPGNEQFF.

This chain joins TRBV18 and TRBJ1-5; D remains unclear. Germline lookup yields CDR1 KGHSH and CDR2 LQKENI. V was trimmed by 2 bases and J by 4 bases, leaving 9 bases between them. The CDR3 is 14 residues long. The chain's CDR3 is CASSPSSGNQPQHF. DNA for the CDR3: TGTGCCAGCTCACCATCGTCGGGAAATCAGCCCCAGCATTTT.

The rearrangement links TRBV19 to TRBJ2-5, with D perhaps matching TRBD2 (5 bases). This CDR3 region has 13 residues. Germline V CDR1 and CDR2: LNHDA, SQIVND (reference sequence). Trimming removed 3 bases from V and 4 bases from J, with 9 bases in between. CDR3: CASSIGIVETQYF. In nucleotides, the CDR3 is TGTGCCAGTAGTATCGGGATAGTAGAGACCCAGTACTTC.

The chain links TRBV4-3 to TRBJ1-6; D perhaps matches TRBD1 (6 bases). CDR3 length equals 14 residues. Germline values: CDR1 LGHNA, CDR2 YSLEER. V lost 4 bases, J lost 9 bases, and 13 bases lay in between. In nucleotides, the CDR3 is TGCGCCAGCAGCCCGACAGGAATTTTTTCACCCCTCCACTTT. Protein: CASSPTGIFSPLHF.

The V and J genes are TRBV18 and TRBJ2-7; 11 nucleotides line up with TRBD1. The V and J ends lost 0 bases and 3 bases, in that order; junction bases with no gene match: 4. The CDR3 consists of 16 residues. CDR1 KGHSH and CDR2 LQKENI come from the germline V gene. The CDR3 here is CASSPPGTGGIYEQYF. CDR3 nucleotide sequence: TGTGCCAGCTCACCACCGGGGACAGGGGGGATCTACGAGCAGTACTTC.

The chain has TRBV3-1 (or the pseudogene TRBV3-2) and TRBJ2-1; TRBD2 aligns across 10 bases. Germline V gene sequence: CDR1 LGHDT, CDR2 YNNKEL (reference sequence). J gave up 4 bases and V 0 bases, and 3 bases lay outside the gene matches. This CDR3 region has 16 residues. CDR3 DNA sequence: TGTGCCAGCAGCCAAGAAGCGGGAGGGCCTTACAATGAGCAGTTCTTC. As protein: CASSQEAGGPYNEQFF.

The V and J genes are TRBV24-1 and TRBJ1-6; possibly TRBD1 for D (6 bases). CDR3 length equals 12 residues. Between the trimmed V and J ends, which lost 12 bases and 9 bases, there was a span of 14 bases. The germline gives CDR1 KGHDR, CDR2 SFDVKD. CDR3 amino acids: CASITGISPLHF. CDR3 coding DNA: TGTGCCTCAATTACAGGGATTTCACCCCTCCACTTT.

The chain couples TRBV3-1 (or the pseudogene TRBV3-2) to TRBJ2-1; 10 nucleotides agree with TRBD2. Per germline, CDR1 LGHDT and CDR2 YNNKEL (reference sequence). After removal of 4 bases from V and 6 bases from J, the junction contained 9 bases not matched to a gene. The CDR3 is 16 residues long. The CDR3 DNA reads TGTGCCAGCAGCCTCAAACCCCTAGCGGGAGCCAATGAGCAGTTCTTC. Amino acids: CASSLKPLAGANEQFF.

The chain couples TRBV18 to TRBJ2-7; D might be TRBD2 (5 bases). Trimming took off 2 bases at V and 2 bases at J, with 13 bases between the two ends. The CDR3 covers 15 residues. Germline values: CDR1 KGHSH, CDR2 LQKENI. The CDR3 reads CASSPVGEGTYEQYF. The CDR3 nucleotides read TGTGCCAGCTCACCAGTGGGAGAAGGGACCTACGAGCAGTACTTC.

The chain uses TRBV6-1 and TRBJ1-3; D not resolved. Germline values: CDR1 MNHNS, CDR2 SASEGT. Trimming shortened V by 2 bases and J by 4 bases, and 15 bases separated the two germline ends. The CDR3 extends over 16 amino acids. CDR3 nucleotides: TGTGCCAGCAGTGAACCCCCGGCAGGATCCGGAAACACCATATATTTT. It is translated as CASSEPPAGSGNTIYF.

The J gene is TRBJ2-7, the V gene TRBV5-6; D is unresolved. The CDR3 contains 11 residues. Trimming shortened V by 1 base and J by 10 bases, and 9 bases separated the two germline ends. The germline gives CDR1 SGHDT, CDR2 YYEEEE. In DNA form, the CDR3 reads TGTGCCAGCAGCTTGTTCAGTACCCAGTACTTC. Protein product: CASSLFSTQYF.